These 13 T cell receptor beta chains were all obtained from the same sample, sequenced in a study of blood T cell repertoires in COVID-19. Method: immunoSEQ multiplex PCR; TCRdb's copy keeps in-frame clones and lacks some. This sample has some 300,000 clones, with 89% found just once. Sequenced: PBMCs or T cells enriched from blood (not recorded which). These receptors all stem from a woman between 35 and 50 years old who had recovered from COVID-19.

The rearrangement uses TRBV2 and TRBJ2-7; D unresolved. Germline values: CDR1 SNHLY, CDR2 FYNNEI. Trimming shortened V by 10 bases and J by 1 base, and 17 bases separated the two germline ends. The CDR3 contains 14 residues. This CDR3 reads CATLEVVTSYEQYF. In DNA, the CDR3 is TGTGCCACCCTTGAAGTAGTAACTTCCTACGAGCAGTACTTC.

The chain joins TRBV4-2 to TRBJ1-5; 10 positions agree with TRBD1. V dropped 4 bases and J dropped 5; count of bases not matched to a gene: 2. Germline V CDR1 and CDR2: LGHNA, YNFKEQ. The CDR3 extends over 14 amino acids. CDR3: CASSPGTGDQPQHF. The CDR3 bases are TGTGCCAGCAGCCCTGGGACAGGGGATCAGCCCCAGCATTTT.

This chain joins TRBV30 and TRBJ1-6, with D uncertain. V lost 0 bases, J lost 7 bases, and 4 bases lay in between. Germline V gene sequence: CDR1 GTSNPN, CDR2 SVGIG (reference sequence). CDR3 size: 12 residues. The CDR3, as DNA: TGTGCCTGGAGTGTTAGCAATTCACCCCTCCACTTT. This encodes CAWSVSNSPLHF.

This chain links TRBV28 with TRBJ1-3; D not resolved. Germline V CDR1 and CDR2: MDHEN, SYDVKM. The CDR3 is 11 residues long. Trimming shortened V by 7 bases and J by 4 bases, and 5 bases separated the two germline ends. The chain's CDR3 is CASIRGNTIYF. As DNA, the CDR3 is TGTGCCAGCATCCGGGGAAACACCATATATTTT.

The rearrangement links TRBV4-3 to TRBJ2-7; TRBD1 agrees at 11 bases. This CDR3 has 13 amino acids. The J segment lost 9 bases and the V segment lost 1 base, leaving 2 bases of the junction unmatched. CDR1 is LGHNA and CDR2 is YSLEER in the germline V gene. CDR3 DNA sequence: TGCGCCAGCAGCCAAGGGACAGGGGGCGTGCAGTACTTC. This sequence encodes CASSQGTGGVQYF.

The chain couples TRBV12-5 to TRBJ2-7; 12 nucleotides align to TRBD1. The CDR3 spans 15 residues. J lost 5 bases, V lost 5 bases, and 7 bases had no gene match. Germline-derived CDR1 and CDR2 are LGHNT and FRNRAP. CDR3 loop: CASGLRGQGANEQYF. CDR3 DNA: TGTGCTAGTGGTCTAAGGGGACAGGGGGCAAACGAGCAGTACTTC. Drawing the rest from reference TRBV12-5 and TRBJ2-7, the complete variable domain is DARVTQTPRHKVTEMGQEVTMRCQPILGHNTVFWYRQTMMQGLELLAYFRNRAPLDDSGMPKDRFSAEMPDATLATLKIQPSEPRDSAVYFCASGLRGQGANEQYFGPGTRLTVT.

This chain's CDR3 is CASNWEAEAFF. For the CDR3, the DNA is TGTGCCAGCAATTGGGAGGCTGAAGCTTTCTTT. This chain connects TRBV7-9 to TRBJ1-1, with unresolved D. CDR1 SEHNR and CDR2 FQNEAQ come from the germline V gene (reference sequence). The CDR3 totals 11 residues. Trimming shortened V by 7 bases and J by 6 bases, and 9 bases separated the two germline ends.

The chain carries TRBV3-1 (or the pseudogene TRBV3-2) and TRBJ2-7, with 11 bases aligning to TRBD2. V lost 1 base and J lost 1; bases outside the gene matches: 12. The CDR3 totals 19 residues. The V gene's germline CDR1 is LGHDT and CDR2 YNNKEL (reference sequence). CDR3 DNA: TGTGCCAGCAGCCAAGGGGGTAGCGGGAGGGCCGATGAGTCCTACGAGCAGTACTTC. The encoded protein is CASSQGGSGRADESYEQYF.

The chain has TRBV19 and TRBJ1-4, with D possibly TRBD1 on 5 matching bases. This CDR3 has 12 residues. CDR1 is LNHDA and CDR2 is SQIVND in the germline V gene (reference sequence). Deletions cut 4 bases from V and 8 bases from J, with 8 bases between. CDR3 nucleotides: TGTGCCAGTAGTACATCAGGGGAAAAACTGTTTTTT. Translated: CASSTSGEKLFF.

The chain uses TRBV19 and TRBJ1-3; D not certain. Trimming shortened V by 3 bases and J by 3 bases, and 6 bases separated the two germline ends. Germline V gene sequence: CDR1 LNHDA, CDR2 SQIVND (reference sequence). This CDR3 has 13 amino acids. Written as DNA, the CDR3 is TGTGCCAGTAGTATTAAAATTGGAAACACCATATATTTT. Protein sequence: CASSIKIGNTIYF.

In this sample, this clone turned up once. The genes are TRBV25-1 and TRBJ1-1, with a weak D call TRBD1 (6 bases). The CDR3 is 13 residues long. CDR1 and CDR2 from the germline V gene are MGHDK and SYGVNS. V shed 6 bases and J shed 5 bases, with 13 bases lying between them. In nucleotides, the CDR3 is TGTGCCAGCAGGGGGGCAGGGCAGACTGAAGCTTTCTTT. Encoded protein: CASRGAGQTEAFF.

V usage is TRBV10-3 and J usage is TRBJ1-4; tentatively, D is TRBD1 (5 bases). Germline V gene sequence: CDR1 ENHRY, CDR2 SYGVKD. CDR3 length: 14 amino acids. Deletions cut 8 bases from V and 0 bases from J, with 10 bases between. The CDR3 coding sequence is TGTGCCATCCGGGGGGGGACAACTAATGAAAAACTGTTTTTT. Amino acids: CAIRGGTTNEKLFF.

This clone has a single count. CDR3 DNA: TGTGCCAGCAGCGCGGGACTAGCGGGAGGGCGTCACAATGAGCAGTTCTTC. Translation: CASSAGLAGGRHNEQFF. The chain has TRBV7-2 and TRBJ2-1; 16 nucleotides match TRBD2. V lost 5 bases and J lost 5; bases outside the gene matches: 6. The CDR3 consists of 17 residues. The germline V gene has CDR1 SGHTA and CDR2 FQGNSA.